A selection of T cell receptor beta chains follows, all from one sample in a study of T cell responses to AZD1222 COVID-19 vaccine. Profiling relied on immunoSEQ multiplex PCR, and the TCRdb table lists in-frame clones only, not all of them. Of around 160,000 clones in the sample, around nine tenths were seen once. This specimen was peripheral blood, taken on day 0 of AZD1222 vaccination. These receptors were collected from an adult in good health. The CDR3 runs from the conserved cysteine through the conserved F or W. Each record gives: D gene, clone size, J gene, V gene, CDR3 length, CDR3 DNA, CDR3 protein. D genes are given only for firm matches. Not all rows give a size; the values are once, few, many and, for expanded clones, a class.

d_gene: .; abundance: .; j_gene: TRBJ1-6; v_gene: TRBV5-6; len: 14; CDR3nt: TGTGCCAGCAGCTTTGCAGTCGTTAATTCACCCCTCCACTTT; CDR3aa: CASSFAVVNSPLHF
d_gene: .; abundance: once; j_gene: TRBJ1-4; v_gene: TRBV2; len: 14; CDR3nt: TGTGCCAGCAGTCCCCGGGAGGCTAATGAAAAACTGTTTTTT; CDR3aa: CASSPREANEKLFF
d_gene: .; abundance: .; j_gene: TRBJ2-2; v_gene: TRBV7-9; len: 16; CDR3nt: TGTGCCAGCAGCTTAGTTGGCCGGGCAGGGTCCGGGGAGCTGTTTTTT; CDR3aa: CASSLVGRAGSGELFF
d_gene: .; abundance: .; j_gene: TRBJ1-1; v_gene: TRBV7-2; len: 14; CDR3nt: TGTGCCTCCACCCTCGGGGTGCTGAACACTGAAGCTTTCTTT; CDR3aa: CASTLGVLNTEAFF
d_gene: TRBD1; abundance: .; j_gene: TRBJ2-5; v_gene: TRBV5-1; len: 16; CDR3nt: TGCGCCAGCAGCTTCCTAAGTTCTACAGGGGAAGAGACCCAGTACTTC; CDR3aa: CASSFLSSTGEETQYF
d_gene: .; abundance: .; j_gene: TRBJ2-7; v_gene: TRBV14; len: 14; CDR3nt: TGTGCCAGCAGCCGAGGAAGGGCAGCCTACGAGCAGTACTTC; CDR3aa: CASSRGRAAYEQYF
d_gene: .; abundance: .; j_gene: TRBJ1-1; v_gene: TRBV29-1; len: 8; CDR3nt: TGCAGCGTTGAGGGTGCTTTCTTT; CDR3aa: CSVEGAFF
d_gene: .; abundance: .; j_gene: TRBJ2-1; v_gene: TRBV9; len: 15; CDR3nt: TGTGCCAGCAGCGACCGGGACATCCCCTACAATGAGCAGTTCTTC; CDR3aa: CASSDRDIPYNEQFF
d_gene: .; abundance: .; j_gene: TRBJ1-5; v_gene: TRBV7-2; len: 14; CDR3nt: TGTGCCAGCAGCTTCTCAGGGGGCAATCAGCCCCAGCATTTT; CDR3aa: CASSFSGGNQPQHF
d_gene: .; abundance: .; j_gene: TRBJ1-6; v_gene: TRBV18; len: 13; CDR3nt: TGTGCCAGCTCACCACGGGGAGATTCACCCCTCCACTTT; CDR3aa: CASSPRGDSPLHF
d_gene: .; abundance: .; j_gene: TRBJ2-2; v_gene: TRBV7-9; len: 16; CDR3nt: TGTGCCAGCAGCGTTGAGAAGGTGATCAACACCGGGGAGCTGTTTTTT; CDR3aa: CASSVEKVINTGELFF